One T cell receptor (beta chain) is described in this entry. Its binding antigen is unknown. Nothing much larger sits one base from this clone, and base qualities are not available. The sample comes from a study of PD-1 blockade in classical Hodgkin lymphoma (TCRdb year 2020). For the study in its entirety: Nivolumab dosing was 3 mg/kg intravenously every 2 weeks, continuing until either disease progression or unacceptable toxicity. The study used TCR beta sequencing and CyTOF to define a peripheral blood immune signature of response to PD-1 blockade in classical Hodgkin lymphoma.

The time point label here, explained by the study, means: cycle 1 day 1 (C1D1), immediately before nivolumab initiation. Relapse after autologous stem cell transplantation had occurred in all trial patients, and cohorts A, B and C were distinguished by prior brentuximab vedotin exposure. The trial cohort comprised some 60 patients with relapsed/refractory classical Hodgkin lymphoma whose best overall responses were complete response, partial response or progressive disease. Trial patients were treated with single-agent nivolumab in the multi-cohort phase II CheckMate 205 trial. An independent review committee assessed best overall response using the 2007 International Working Group response criteria. Trial PBMCs were collected immediately before nivolumab initiation (C1D1) and during therapy at cycle 2 day 1 and cycle 4 day 1. After peripheral blood was drawn into 8 mL Vacutainer Cell Preparation Tubes, PBMCs were isolated by centrifugation and then cryopreserved.

Results and caveats for the whole study, not just this receptor: CD4+ but not CD8+ TCR diversity rose significantly by C4D1 (p=0.0027 vs p=0.16), most apparent in complete responders (p=0.02). Trial patients with a complete response had baseline diversity similar to that of newly diagnosed patients, while partial responders and progressors had significantly lower diversity. Newly diagnosed patients were reported to have lower baseline TCR diversity than healthy donors, and relapsed/refractory patients were reported to have lower baseline TCR diversity still. Lower diversity was observed in patients in whom nivolumab was started less than 1 year after ASCT, and these patients were excluded from later analyses so that confounding by immune reconstitution would be avoided. The study covered only a single clinical trial cohort, and the causes of the repertoire differences, possibly disease activity or prior therapy, were still not defined.

Genomic DNA was isolated using the Qiagen DNeasy kit from unsorted PBMCs as well as from negatively selected CD4+ and CD8+ fractions. Using primers that anneal to V and J segments, immunoSEQ multiplex PCR amplified the TCR beta CDR3 regions. A synthetic immune receptor repertoire was used to minimize amplification bias, and any residual bias was removed computationally once sequencing was done. The original pipeline was this. Repertoire diversity was quantified as the Shannon entropy index using custom Python scripts. Unsorted, CD4+ and CD8+ repertoires were examined separately, except in combined analyses, for which CD4+ and CD8+ sequences were merged in silico. A clone was considered expanded if an increase in frequency of at least 2-fold after treatment relative to C1D1 was found, and a pseudocount of 0.5 was applied to clones undetected at baseline. Singleton clones were defined as clones with 0 or 1 copy at C1D1, and non-singleton clones were defined as clones with 2 or more copies. Clones expanded in unsorted samples were labelled as CD4+, CD8+ or unknown by matching protein sequences in sorted samples from the same patient. Wilcoxon tests were applied to paired samples to test diversity changes from C1D1 to C4D1. This is the immuneACCESS table as TCRdb keeps it, with only in-frame sequences that have V and J called. A part of the clones is gone; compared with another copy, unresolved V genes explain less than half, and the rest is unexplained. Clone size and the V and J calls come from that table; the DNA yielded D and trimming. In this sample the table shows 55,000 to 80,000 clones, approximately 88% of which occur a single time. The ten largest clones take up roughly an eighth of the sample.

The source material was peripheral blood mononuclear cells (PBMCs), sampled at baseline. The sequence came from a human donor with classical Hodgkin lymphoma.

DNA sequence: TGTGCCAGCAGTCCCCTACTAGCGGTGAGCTCCTACAATGAGCAGTTCTTC. It codes for CASSPLLAVSSYNEQFF. This sequence uses TRBV27 and TRBJ2-1, and TRBD2 matches 8 of the central bases. Trimmed from V: 5 bases; trimmed from J: 0 bases; junction bases lacking a gene match: 9. Inclusive of the bounding cysteine and phenylalanine, the CDR3 is 17 residues long. Left in the record is the CDR3 DNA by itself, 51 bases read in frame from the first base. CDR1 is given as MNHEY and CDR2 as SMNVEV, both from the germline V gene (reference sequence).